The source of this T cell receptor (beta chain) is a study of shared clonotypes between healthy human individuals. Naive CD8 populations comprised CD45RO-negative cells positively selected for CCR7, excluding terminally differentiated effector memory CD45RA+ cells. The CDR3 length is 16 residues. V was pared by 3 bases and J by 9 bases, with 11 bases of the junction left unmatched. The germline CDR1 and CDR2 sequences are SGDLS and YYNGEE. Produced via immunoSEQ multiplex PCR; TCRdb's table is partial and in-frame only. This table has some 2 million clones, about 95% appearing once. Sequencing was done on a sample of naive CD8+ T cells sorted from blood. The sequence was obtained from a man younger than 35 in good health. The chain recombines TRBV9 with TRBJ2-1, with 11 bases fitting TRBD2. The CDR3 protein is CASSDGDSGGASEQFF. The CDR3 DNA is TGTGCCAGCAGCGATGGAGATAGCGGGGGGGCAAGTGAGCAGTTCTTC.